The 21 T cell receptor beta chains below all came from one sample that was sequenced in a study of shared clonotypes between healthy human individuals. Method: immunoSEQ multiplex PCR; TCRdb's copy keeps in-frame clones and lacks some. This sample yields millions of clones, of which around nine tenths are seen a single time; roughly 0.15% belongs to the top ten. Sequencing used naive CD4+ T cells sorted from blood. Subset given: CD45RA+ positively selected. The receptors derive from a man aged 18 to 29 in good health.

The rearrangement links TRBV6-5 to TRBJ1-1, with D hard to call. In germline, CDR1 is MNHEY, CDR2 SVGAGI. Trimming took 5 bases from V and 0 from J, leaving 13 bases between them. The CDR3 sequence is 15 residues long. CDR3 in DNA: TGTGCCAGCAGTCCATTCGCGGGGATGAACACTGAAGCTTTCTTT. Its translation: CASSPFAGMNTEAFF.

The V call is TRBV30, the J call TRBJ2-1; TRBD2 might be the D (6 bases). The germline V gene has CDR1 GTSNPN and CDR2 SVGIG (reference sequence). V was cut by 0 bases and J by 5 bases, with 26 bases left in between. This CDR3 contains 19 residues. DNA of the CDR3: TGTGCCTGGAGTGTACGGAATTCGGGTAGCGGCAGTCGCCACAATGAGCAGTTCTTC. The encoded protein is CAWSVRNSGSGSRHNEQFF.

In nucleotides, the CDR3 is TGTGCCAGCAGTGAACTAGCGGGATTGCAAGAGACCCAGTACTTC. It codes for CASSELAGLQETQYF. The chain links TRBV6-1 to TRBJ2-5; 9 nucleotides match TRBD2. The CDR3 is 15 residues long. Germline V lookup: CDR1 MNHNS, CDR2 SASEGT. With 2 bases clipped from V and 2 bases from J, the junction kept 3 bases outside the gene matches.

The chain has TRBV18 and TRBJ1-3; weak D call: TRBD1 (5 bases). The CDR3 is 15 residues long. The V and J ends lost 5 bases and 0 bases respectively, with 11 bases between them. Germline V gene data show CDR1 as KGHSH and CDR2 as LQKENI. Here the CDR3 DNA reads TGTGCCAGCTCAAGGGACGGAATCTCTGGAAACACCATATATTTT. Amino acids: CASSRDGISGNTIYF.

The chain joins TRBV7-9 to TRBJ1-2, with D possibly TRBD1 on 5 matching bases. Trimming took 5 bases from V and 6 from J, leaving 10 bases between them. This CDR3 spans 12 amino acids. Germline CDR1 SEHNR, CDR2 FQNEAQ (reference sequence). The CDR3, as DNA: TGTGCCAGCAGCCCTGGGGGGAATGGCTACACCTTC. This gives the protein CASSPGGNGYTF.

Remarks on this clone: Other nucleotide sequences in the sample specify the same CDR3. The chain couples TRBV6-5 to TRBJ1-3, with D tentatively TRBD1 (5 bases). The CDR3 totals 16 residues. Trimming stripped 0 bases from V and 0 bases from J, with 9 bases between. Germline V lookup: CDR1 MNHEY, CDR2 SVGAGI. The CDR3 DNA follows: TGTGCCAGCAGTTACTCGCCAGGGAGCTCTGGAAACACCATATATTTT. Encoded protein: CASSYSPGSSGNTIYF.

V is TRBV5-8 and J is TRBJ2-3; 7 bases fit TRBD2. The junction had 11 bases not matched to a gene; V was cut back by 4 bases and J by 3 bases. Germline CDR1 is SGHTS and CDR2 is YDEGEE. The CDR3 has 16 amino acids. In DNA, the CDR3 is TGTGCCAGCAGCGTGGGGGGGAGTGGTGTAACAGATACGCAGTATTTT. Protein sequence: CASSVGGSGVTDTQYF.

The CDR3 loop reads CASSYGRTYGYTF. The DNA for the CDR3 is TGTGCCAGCAGTTACGGGCGGACCTATGGCTACACCTTC. This chain links TRBV6-5 with TRBJ1-2; no firm D call. The ends were cut back, 2 bases at V and 4 bases at J, with 8 bases in the middle. The germline V gene has CDR1 MNHEY and CDR2 SVGAGI. The CDR3 contains 13 residues.

This clone appeared a few times. Other DNA sequences in this sample translate to the same CDR3. The chain combines TRBV6-5 with TRBJ1-1; D not certain. The germline gives CDR1 MNHEY, CDR2 SVGAGI. The germline V and J ends were trimmed by 2 bases and 11 bases, with 9 bases remaining between them. This CDR3 contains 11 residues. CDR3 protein: CASSYKGSAFF. The CDR3 DNA is TGTGCCAGCAGTTACAAAGGGAGCGCTTTCTTT.

This chain uses TRBV6-5 with TRBJ1-2; D might be TRBD1 (5 bases). Germline V lookup: CDR1 MNHEY, CDR2 SVGAGI. V was trimmed by 6 bases and J by 4 bases, leaving 15 bases between them. The CDR3 runs 14 residues. CDR3 amino acids: CASSQNPGGYGYTF. The CDR3 DNA reads as TGTGCCAGCAGCCAAAACCCGGGGGGCTATGGCTACACCTTC.

The chain employs TRBV5-1 and TRBJ2-3; D might be TRBD2 (6 bases). The germline gives CDR1 SGHRS, CDR2 YFSETQ. This CDR3 spans 15 amino acids. The V end lost 4 bases, the J end lost 2 bases, and 14 bases lay between the germline ends. The CDR3 sequence is CASSPSRRATDTQYF. CDR3 DNA: TGCGCCAGCAGCCCAAGCCGGAGGGCCACAGATACGCAGTATTTT.

Comments on this clone: The same CDR3 also results from other DNA sequences found in this sample. V gene TRBV5-1 combines with J gene TRBJ2-1; 11 bases are a match to TRBD2. The CDR3 is 16 residues long. Germline assignment: CDR1 SGHRS and CDR2 YFSETQ. The V and J ends lost 1 base and 1 base, in that order; junction bases with no gene match: 1. CDR3 bases: TGCGCCAGCAGCTTGACTAGCGGGGGTTCCTACAATGAGCAGTTCTTC. It yields the protein CASSLTSGGSYNEQFF.

J is TRBJ2-7 and V is TRBV27, with TRBD2 matching over 11 bases. CDR3 length equals 15 residues. The junction had 8 bases not matched to a gene; V was cut back by 6 bases and J by 4 bases. CDR1 and CDR2 (germline): MNHEY, SMNVEV (reference sequence). CDR3 nucleotide sequence: TGTGCCAGCAGCAAGCCGGGACTAGCGGTATACGAGCAGTACTTC. Translating it yields CASSKPGLAVYEQYF.

CDR3 sequence: CASSLGVQGAGETQYF. CDR3 DNA: TGTGCCAGCAGCTTAGGGGTACAGGGGGCTGGAGAGACCCAGTACTTC. The gene calls are TRBV7-8 and TRBJ2-5; 9 bases map to TRBD1. This CDR3 has 16 amino acids. Germline loops: CDR1 SGHVS, CDR2 FQNEAQ. V shed 1 base and J 4 bases; nucleotides not matched to a gene: 7.

Turning to this clone: In the same sample, other DNA sequences code for this CDR3. The J gene is TRBJ1-1, the V gene TRBV7-2; tentative D call: TRBD1 (6 bases). The CDR3 is 15 residues long. CDR1 and CDR2 from the germline V gene are SGHTA and FQGNSA. The V gene lost 1 base and the J gene lost 2 bases, with 11 bases spanning the gap. The CDR3 sequence: CASSLVGGLNTEAFF. Here the CDR3 DNA reads TGTGCCAGCAGCTTAGTCGGGGGGCTTAACACTGAAGCTTTCTTT.

The rearrangement links TRBV10-3 to TRBJ2-7; 9 positions match TRBD2. Germline CDR1 and CDR2: ENHRY and SYGVKD. This CDR3 comprises 15 residues. Unmatched junction bases numbered 15, after V lost 8 bases and J lost 7 bases. CDR3 loop: CAIAVSGGTEEEQYF. CDR3 nucleotides: TGTGCCATCGCGGTCAGCGGGGGGACAGAGGAGGAGCAGTACTTC.

This rearrangement joins TRBV2 to TRBJ2-3; 7 bases align to TRBD2. With 7 bases clipped from V and 4 bases from J, the junction kept 14 bases outside the gene matches. Germline lookup yields CDR1 SNHLY and CDR2 FYNNEI. CDR3 length: 16 amino acids. The CDR3 bases are TGTGCCAGCACGTTGAGGACTAGTGGGTTCGCAGATACGCAGTATTTT. This encodes CASTLRTSGFADTQYF.

The chain links TRBV7-2 to TRBJ2-7; 9 bases map to TRBD2. V dropped 2 bases and J dropped 4; count of bases not matched to a gene: 6. The CDR3 totals 15 residues. Germline loops: CDR1 SGHTA, CDR2 FQGNSA. The CDR3 region has the DNA TGTGCCAGCAGCTTAACCTCCAGCGGGAGGTACGAGCAGTACTTC. It codes for CASSLTSSGRYEQYF.

This sequence joins TRBV5-4 and TRBJ1-6, with 8 bases that match TRBD1. The ends lost 0 bases at V and 8 bases at J; junction bases unmatched: 4. This CDR3 region has 15 residues. Germline loops: CDR1 SGHNT, CDR2 YYREEE (reference sequence). The DNA for the CDR3 is TGTGCCAGCAGCTTGGCGGACAGGGTGGATTCACCCCTCCACTTT. It translates to CASSLADRVDSPLHF.

This chain joins TRBV28 and TRBJ1-2; D might be TRBD1 (6 bases). V was trimmed by 5 bases and J by 3 bases, leaving 10 bases between them. The CDR3 spans 13 residues. Germline values: CDR1 MDHEN, CDR2 SYDVKM. The CDR3 coding sequence is TGTGCCAGCAGTCTTGACAGGTACTATGGCTACACCTTC. It is translated as CASSLDRYYGYTF.

In its sample, this clone was seen once. The V gene is TRBV28, the J gene TRBJ1-1; the D gene is possibly TRBD1 (5 bases). The germline V and J ends were trimmed by 6 bases and 1 base, with 18 bases remaining between them. The germline gives CDR1 MDHEN, CDR2 SYDVKM. The CDR3 sequence is 16 residues long. The CDR3 reads CASRLAAGQGNTEAFF. CDR3 nucleotide sequence: TGTGCCAGCAGGTTGGCGGCCGGGCAGGGGAACACTGAAGCTTTCTTT.